This T cell receptor beta chain appears in the sequencing data of a study of blood T cell repertoires in COVID-19 (TCRdb year 2020). General notes on the study: Collaborator samples came from the United States, Italy and Spain and covered acute and convalescent phases of COVID-19. The dataset comprised deeply sampled blood TCRbeta repertoires from subjects exposed to, actively infected with, or recovered from COVID-19. The repertoires were released in a freely available public database intended as a resource for research on the immune response to SARS-CoV-2. Where available, HLA class I and class II types were taken from metadata supplied by the sample provider and were not determined by assay-based typing. The samples were drawn from two sources: the first 160 participants of the ongoing ImmuneRACE study, and 1,254 subjects contributed by 6 global collaborators. Sample metadata almost always included a de-identified subject ID, COVID-19 status, age in years and sex. The material from the prospective study consisted of cDNA or gDNA derived from T cells, B-cell-depleted T cells, or PBMCs.

The investigation overall reported the following: Clinical and demographic metadata were provided uncurated, with the amount varying by source and participant.

This clone appeared a few times. Its antigen target is currently unknown. Base qualities were left out, and no much larger clone turns up one base away. Participants in the prospective study were aged roughly 18 to 90 years, lived in 20 to 25 United States geographic areas, and enrolled through a virtual design. In the prospective study, cohorts were assigned on the basis of participant-reported clinical history obtained from a screening survey and a study questionnaire. Recovered participants in ImmuneRACE Cohort 3 were defined by two consecutive negative NP/OP PCR tests, clearance by a healthcare professional, or resolution of symptoms. In the prospective study, whole blood, serum and a nasopharyngeal or oropharyngeal swab were collected from each participant by mobile phlebotomists. Prospective study participants could optionally give additional blood draws and questionnaires over an approximately two-month period. Before DNA extraction, blood samples from the prospective study were shipped at room temperature or frozen.

CDR1 LGHDT and CDR2 YNNKEL are derived from the germline V gene (reference sequence). V drops 0 bases and J drops 5 bases, leaving 13 bases in between. The CDR3 contains 15 residues, cysteine and phenylalanine counted. The retained sequence is limited to the CDR3, 45 bases, with the frame set at the first base. TCRbeta CDR3 regions were amplified from genomic DNA using the immunoSEQ Assay, a bias-controlled multiplex PCR. In the source study's methods: The number of nucleated cells in each sample was estimated from the amplification of reference gene primers within the assay. To quantify the absolute abundance of each unique TCRbeta CDR3 rearrangement, sequence reads were collapsed and filtered. Productive Simpson clonality was computed per sample as the square root of Simpson's diversity index over productive rearrangements. TCRdb took this table from immuneACCESS and kept in-frame rearrangements with V and J called. Such tables lack part of the clones; where checked against another copy, unresolved V genes explain under half of the gap, and the rest is unexplained. The V and J calls and clone size are taken from that table; D and trimming were inferred from the DNA. The sample has 280,000 or so clones on record, around 85% of them singletons. The ten top clones hold 6% to 6.5% of the sample.

Sequenced sample: PBMCs or T cells enriched from blood (not recorded which). The V and J segments used are TRBV3-1 (or the pseudogene TRBV3-2) and TRBJ2-5, with the D gene not confidently named. The clonotype comes from a woman between 35 and 50 years old who had recovered from COVID-19. The DNA reads as follows: TGTGCCAGCAGCCAAGAAGTAGCAAGCTATGAGACCCAGTACTTC. This is translated as CASSQEVASYETQYF.